The clone carrying this T cell receptor beta chain occurred many times. Antigen unknown. The authors made TCR beta cDNA from 400 to 550 ng total RNA with a constant-region primer. Investigators got TCR beta libraries out of three nested multiplex PCR rounds, done with slightly modified ARM-PCR. Two initial PCR rounds of around 10 cycles each paired TRBV1-TRBV30 forward primers with a C-beta reverse primer. TCRdb used MiXCR to reprocess the multiplex PCR reads, holding one entry per CDR3 protein. This table holds 300,000 to 400,000 distinct CDR3 sequences, less than 65% found once. Germline DNA was also extracted, and blood RNA was taken from unsorted whole blood. The data belong to a study of tumor-infiltrating lymphocytes in primary liver carcinoma. About the study: Subjects presented with primary liver carcinoma managed by surgical resection. Men and women, 30 to 69 years of age, made up the patients.

CDR1 is MGHRA and CDR2 is YSYEKL in the germline V gene. Deletions cut 6 bases from V and 8 bases from J, with 16 bases between. The CDR3 has 14 amino acids. Overall study findings and caveats: In the absence of sorting, bulk samples left CD4+ and CD8+ repertoires uncompared.

Sequencing input: peripheral blood. The genes are TRBV4-1 and TRBJ1-4, with a possible D match to TRBD1 (6 bases). The TCR was taken from a man aged 35-49 years with primary liver carcinoma and hepatitis B virus infection. The CDR3 nucleotides are TGCGCCAGCAGATCTTGGCAGGGGAACGAAAAACTGTTTTTT. Residues: CASRSWQGNEKLFF.